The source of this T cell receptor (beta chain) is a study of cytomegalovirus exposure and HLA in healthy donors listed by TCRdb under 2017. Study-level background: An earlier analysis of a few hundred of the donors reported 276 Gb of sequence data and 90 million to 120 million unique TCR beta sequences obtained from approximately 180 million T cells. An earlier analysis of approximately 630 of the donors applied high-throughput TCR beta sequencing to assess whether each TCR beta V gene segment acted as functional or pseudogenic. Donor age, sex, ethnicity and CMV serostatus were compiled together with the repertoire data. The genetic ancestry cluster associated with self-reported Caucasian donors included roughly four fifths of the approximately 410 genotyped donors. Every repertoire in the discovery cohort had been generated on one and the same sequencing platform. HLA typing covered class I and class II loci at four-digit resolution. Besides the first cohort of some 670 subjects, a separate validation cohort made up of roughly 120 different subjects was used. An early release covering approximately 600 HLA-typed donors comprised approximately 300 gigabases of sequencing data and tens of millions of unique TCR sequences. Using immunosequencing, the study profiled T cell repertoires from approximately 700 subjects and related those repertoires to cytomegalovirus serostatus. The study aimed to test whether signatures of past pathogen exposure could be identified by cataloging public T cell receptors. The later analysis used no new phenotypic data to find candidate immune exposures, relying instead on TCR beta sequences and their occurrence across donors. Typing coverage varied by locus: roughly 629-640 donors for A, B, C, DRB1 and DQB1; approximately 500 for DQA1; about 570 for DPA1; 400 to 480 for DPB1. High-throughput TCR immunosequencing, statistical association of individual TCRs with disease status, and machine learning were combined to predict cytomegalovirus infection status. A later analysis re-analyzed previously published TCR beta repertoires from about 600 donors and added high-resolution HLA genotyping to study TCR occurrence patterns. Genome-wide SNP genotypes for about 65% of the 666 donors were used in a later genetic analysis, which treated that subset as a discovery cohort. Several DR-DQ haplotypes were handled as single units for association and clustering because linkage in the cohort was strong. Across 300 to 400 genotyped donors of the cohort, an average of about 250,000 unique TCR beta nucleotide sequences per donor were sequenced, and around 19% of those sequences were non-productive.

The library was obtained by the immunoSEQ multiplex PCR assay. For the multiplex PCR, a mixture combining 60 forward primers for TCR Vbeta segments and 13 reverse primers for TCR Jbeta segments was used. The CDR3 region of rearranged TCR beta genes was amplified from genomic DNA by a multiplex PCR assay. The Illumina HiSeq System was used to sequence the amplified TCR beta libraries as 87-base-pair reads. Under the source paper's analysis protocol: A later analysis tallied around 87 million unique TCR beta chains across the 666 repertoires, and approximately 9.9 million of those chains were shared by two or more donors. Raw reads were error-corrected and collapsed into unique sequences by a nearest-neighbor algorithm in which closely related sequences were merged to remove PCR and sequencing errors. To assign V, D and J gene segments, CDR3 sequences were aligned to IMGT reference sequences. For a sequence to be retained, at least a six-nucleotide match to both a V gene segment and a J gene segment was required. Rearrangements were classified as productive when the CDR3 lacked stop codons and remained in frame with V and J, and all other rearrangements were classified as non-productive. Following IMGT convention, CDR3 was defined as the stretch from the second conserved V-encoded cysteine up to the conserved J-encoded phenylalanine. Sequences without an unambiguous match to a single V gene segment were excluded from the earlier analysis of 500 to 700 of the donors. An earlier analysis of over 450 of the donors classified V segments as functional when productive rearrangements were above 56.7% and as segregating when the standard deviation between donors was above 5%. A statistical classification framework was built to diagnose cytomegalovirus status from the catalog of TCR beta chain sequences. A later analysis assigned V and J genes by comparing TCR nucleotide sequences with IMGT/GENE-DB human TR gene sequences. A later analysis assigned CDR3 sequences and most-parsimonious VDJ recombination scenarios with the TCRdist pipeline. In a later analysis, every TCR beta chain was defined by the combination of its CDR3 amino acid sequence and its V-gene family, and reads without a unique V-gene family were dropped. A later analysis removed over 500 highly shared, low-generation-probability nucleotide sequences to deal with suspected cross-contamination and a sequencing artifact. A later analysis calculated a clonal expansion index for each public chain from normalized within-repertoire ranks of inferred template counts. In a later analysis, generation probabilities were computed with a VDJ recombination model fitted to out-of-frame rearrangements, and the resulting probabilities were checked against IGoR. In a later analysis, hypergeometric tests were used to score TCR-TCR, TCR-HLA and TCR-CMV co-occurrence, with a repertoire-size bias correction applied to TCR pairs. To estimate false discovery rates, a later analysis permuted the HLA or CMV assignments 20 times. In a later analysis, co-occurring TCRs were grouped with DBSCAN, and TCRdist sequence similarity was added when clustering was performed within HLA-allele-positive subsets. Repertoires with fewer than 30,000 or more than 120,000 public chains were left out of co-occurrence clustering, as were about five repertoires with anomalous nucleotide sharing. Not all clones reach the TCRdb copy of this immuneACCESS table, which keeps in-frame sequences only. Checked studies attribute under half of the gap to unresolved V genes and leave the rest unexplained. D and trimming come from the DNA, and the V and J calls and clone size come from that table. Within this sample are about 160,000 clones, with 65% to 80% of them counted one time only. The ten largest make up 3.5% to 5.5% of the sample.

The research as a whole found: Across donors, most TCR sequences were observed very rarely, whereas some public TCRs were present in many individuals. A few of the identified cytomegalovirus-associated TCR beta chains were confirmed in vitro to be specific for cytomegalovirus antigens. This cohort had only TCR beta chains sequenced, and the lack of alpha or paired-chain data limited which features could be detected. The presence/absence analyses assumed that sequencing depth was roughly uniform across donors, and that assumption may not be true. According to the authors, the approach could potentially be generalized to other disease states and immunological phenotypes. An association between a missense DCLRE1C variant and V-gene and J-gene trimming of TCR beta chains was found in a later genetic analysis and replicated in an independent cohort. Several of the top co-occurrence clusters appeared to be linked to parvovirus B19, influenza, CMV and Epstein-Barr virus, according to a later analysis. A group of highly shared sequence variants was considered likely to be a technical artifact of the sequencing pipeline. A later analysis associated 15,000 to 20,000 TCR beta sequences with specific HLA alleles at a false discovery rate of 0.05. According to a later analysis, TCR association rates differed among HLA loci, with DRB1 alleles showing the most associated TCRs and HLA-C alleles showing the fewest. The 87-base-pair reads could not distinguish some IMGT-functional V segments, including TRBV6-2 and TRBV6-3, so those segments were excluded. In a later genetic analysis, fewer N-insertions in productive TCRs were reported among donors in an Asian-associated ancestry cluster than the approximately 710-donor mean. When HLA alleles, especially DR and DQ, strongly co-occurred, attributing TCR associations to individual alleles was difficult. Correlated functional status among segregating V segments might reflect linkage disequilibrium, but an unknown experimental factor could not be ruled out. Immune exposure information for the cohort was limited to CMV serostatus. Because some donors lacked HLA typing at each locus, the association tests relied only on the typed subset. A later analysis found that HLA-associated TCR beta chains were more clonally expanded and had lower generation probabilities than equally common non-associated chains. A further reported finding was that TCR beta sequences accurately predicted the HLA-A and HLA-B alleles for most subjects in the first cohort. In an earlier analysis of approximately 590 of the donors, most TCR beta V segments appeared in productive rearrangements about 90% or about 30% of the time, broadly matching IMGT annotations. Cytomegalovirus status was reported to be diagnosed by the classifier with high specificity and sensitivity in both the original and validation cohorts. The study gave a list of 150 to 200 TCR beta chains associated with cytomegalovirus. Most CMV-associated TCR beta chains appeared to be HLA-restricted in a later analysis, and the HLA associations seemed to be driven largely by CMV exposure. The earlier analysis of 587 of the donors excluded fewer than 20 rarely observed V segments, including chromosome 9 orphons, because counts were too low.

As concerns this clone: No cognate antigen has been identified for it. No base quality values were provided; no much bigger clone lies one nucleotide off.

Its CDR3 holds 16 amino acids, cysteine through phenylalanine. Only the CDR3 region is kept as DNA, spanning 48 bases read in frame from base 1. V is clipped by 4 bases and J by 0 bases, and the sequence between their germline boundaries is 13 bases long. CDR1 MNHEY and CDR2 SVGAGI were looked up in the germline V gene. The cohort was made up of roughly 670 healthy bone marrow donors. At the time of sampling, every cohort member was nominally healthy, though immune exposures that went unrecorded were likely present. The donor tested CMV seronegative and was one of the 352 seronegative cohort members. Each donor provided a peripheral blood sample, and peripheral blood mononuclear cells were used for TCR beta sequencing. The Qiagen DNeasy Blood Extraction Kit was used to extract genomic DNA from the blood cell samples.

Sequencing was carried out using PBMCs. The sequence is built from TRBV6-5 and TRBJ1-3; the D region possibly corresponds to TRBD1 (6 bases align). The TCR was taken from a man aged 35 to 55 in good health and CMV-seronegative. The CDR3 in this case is CASSWGPEISGNTIYF. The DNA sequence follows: TGTGCCAGCAGTTGGGGGCCTGAGATCTCTGGAAACACCATATATTTT.